Below are 13 T cell receptor beta chains sequenced from a single sample in a study of blood T cell repertoires in COVID-19. TCRdb's table, derived via immunoSEQ multiplex PCR, lists solely in-frame clones and lacks some. The sample has fewer than 250,000 clones, approximately 86% seen once; the top ten hold roughly 15%. The sequenced sample consisted of PBMCs or T cells enriched from blood (not recorded which). Source of these receptors: a woman between 50 and 59 years old with acute COVID-19.

This clone showed up just once. The V gene is TRBV6-5, the J gene TRBJ1-1, with D possibly being TRBD1 (6 bases). The CDR3 has 15 residues. V was cut by 6 bases and J by 1 base, with 15 bases left in between. Germline CDR1 MNHEY, CDR2 SVGAGI. In nucleotides, the CDR3 is TGTGCCAGCAGACCTCTTAGGGGGGGGAACACTGAAGCTTTCTTT. Protein sequence: CASRPLRGGNTEAFF.

J is TRBJ2-3 and V is TRBV5-1; 7 nucleotides agree with TRBD2. CDR1 is SGHRS, CDR2 YFSETQ, per germline. The J segment lost 3 bases and the V segment lost 7 bases, leaving 8 bases of the junction unmatched. The CDR3 has 14 amino acids. DNA of the CDR3: TGCGCCAGCGCTCGGGACTATCGGACAGATACGCAGTATTTT. Translating gives CASARDYRTDTQYF.

The chain links TRBV10-3 to TRBJ1-3, with D tentatively TRBD1 (6 bases). Trimming left V 2 bases short and J 2 bases short, with 10 bases between. The CDR3 consists of 15 residues. Germline CDR1 reads ENHRY; CDR2 reads SYGVKD. CDR3 DNA: TGTGCCATCAGTGAGACGTCAGGGGCTGGAAACACCATATATTTT. Translation gives CAISETSGAGNTIYF.

The chain uses TRBV5-8 and TRBJ2-3; 7 bases match TRBD2. CDR1 and CDR2 (germline): SGHTS, YDEGEE. V dropped 3 bases and J dropped 5; count of bases not matched to a gene: 6. The CDR3 length is 14 residues. The DNA for the CDR3 is TGTGCCAGCAGCTCGACTAGCACGTTAGATACGCAGTATTTT. Encoded protein: CASSSTSTLDTQYF.

The chain recombines TRBV3-1 (or the pseudogene TRBV3-2) with TRBJ2-7; the match to TRBD2 covers 7 bases. The CDR3 contains 16 residues. V lost 1 base, J lost 3 bases, and 9 bases stayed unmatched. Germline-derived CDR1 and CDR2 are LGHDT and YNNKEL (reference sequence). The CDR3 is CASSQGPSGGSYEQYF. DNA for the CDR3: TGTGCCAGCAGCCAAGGGCCTAGCGGCGGGAGCTACGAGCAGTACTTC.

The V and J genes are TRBV7-3 and TRBJ2-7, with 8 bases fitting TRBD2. This CDR3 contains 15 residues. Germline assignment: CDR1 SGHTA and CDR2 FQGTGA. Trimming at V came to 2 bases and at J to 5 bases, leaving 8 bases not matched to a gene. CDR3 region: CASSLFGSGTNEQYF. The CDR3 bases are TGTGCCAGCAGCTTATTTGGTAGCGGGACAAACGAGCAGTACTTC.

The chain links TRBV19 to TRBJ2-1; a possible D gene is TRBD1 (5 bases). CDR3 length: 14 residues. V lost 4 bases and J lost 8, with 15 bases in between. Germline assignment: CDR1 LNHDA and CDR2 SQIVND (reference sequence). The chain's CDR3 is CASSSSGNKDEQFF. CDR3 DNA sequence: TGTGCCAGTAGTAGTTCAGGGAACAAGGATGAGCAGTTCTTC.

The rearrangement uses TRBV29-1 and TRBJ2-5; 7 nucleotides match TRBD2. Germline-derived CDR1 and CDR2 are SQVTM and ANQGSEA. The CDR3 is made up of 15 amino acids. Trimming removed 4 bases from V and 0 bases from J; junction bases left unmatched: 8. As DNA, the CDR3 is TGCAGCGTTGCCCTAGCGGTAGGGTACCAAGAGACCCAGTACTTC. Its protein is CSVALAVGYQETQYF.

There are a few counts of this clone. The genes are TRBV4-1 and TRBJ1-5; the D gene is possibly TRBD1 (6 bases). Deletions cut 1 base from V and 5 bases from J, with 9 bases between. This CDR3 has 14 amino acids. Germline lookup yields CDR1 MGHRA and CDR2 YSYEKL. In DNA, the CDR3 is TGCGCCAGCAGCCAAGTACAGGGTGATCAGCCCCAGCATTTT. This sequence encodes CASSQVQGDQPQHF.

The chain combines TRBV7-3 with TRBJ2-5, with D unresolved. Trimming shortened V by 2 bases and J by 5 bases, and 9 bases separated the two germline ends. Germline V CDR1 and CDR2: SGHTA, FQGTGA. This CDR3 region has 13 residues. The CDR3, as DNA: TGTGCCAGCAGCTTAGGAGTAGGTGAGACCCAGTACTTC. Translated, it gives CASSLGVGETQYF.

The table lists this clone with a few counts. V is TRBV7-2 and J is TRBJ2-2; D is uncertain. This CDR3 has 15 residues. V was shortened by 1 base and J by 4 bases, with 10 bases between the two germline ends. Looked up from germline, CDR1 is SGHTA and CDR2 is FQGNSA. CDR3 sequence: CASSLEPRVTGELFF. The CDR3 DNA is TGTGCCAGCAGCTTAGAGCCTAGAGTCACCGGGGAGCTGTTTTTT.

Only one count was recorded for this clone. The CDR3 region is CASSLTPYEQYF. The CDR3 nucleotides read TGTGCCAGCAGCTTGACACCGTACGAGCAGTACTTC. The rearrangement uses TRBV3-1 (or the pseudogene TRBV3-2) and TRBJ2-7; D gene uncertain. CDR3 length equals 12 residues. V lost 5 bases and J lost 4, with 9 bases in between. Germline CDR1 reads LGHDT; CDR2 reads YNNKEL (reference sequence).

In DNA, the CDR3 is TGCGCCAGCAGCCAAGGGTACAGGGCCGATTCACCCCTCCACTTT. Its translation is CASSQGYRADSPLHF. This sequence joins TRBV4-1 and TRBJ1-6; maybe TRBD1 (6 bases). Germline V lookup: CDR1 MGHRA, CDR2 YSYEKL. V was shortened by 1 base and J by 8 bases, with 12 bases between the two germline ends. CDR3 length: 15 residues.